This T cell receptor (beta chain) was profiled in a study of a mutant IDH1 vaccine in newly diagnosed glioma. Study as a whole: The sex distribution of treated patients was about 62% male and around 38% female, with a mean age of roughly 40 years.

Profiled with immunoSEQ multiplex PCR; TCRdb holds only in-frame clones, not every one. The data hold around 99,000 clones, with over 75% observed a single time. Specified time point: baseline, week 1 (first vaccination visit). Treatment specified: pre-vaccination baseline after standard-of-care therapy. The V end was cut by 0 bases, the J end by 3 bases, with 19 bases between. The germline CDR1 and CDR2 sequences are SGDLS and YYNGEE. CDR3 length equals 18 residues. The sequence derives from a man between 40 and 49 years old with glioma. The genes are TRBV9 and TRBJ1-3; no reliable D call. The sample was PBMCs, taken from a glioma patient treated with radiotherapy, temozolomide or both. The CDR3 spells CASSVDPPTATLGNTIYF. The CDR3 DNA follows: TGTGCCAGCAGCGTAGATCCTCCAACAGCTACCCTTGGAAACACCATATATTTT.